The 20 T cell receptor beta chains listed next were all sequenced from one sample in a study of blood T cell repertoires in COVID-19. Assay used: immunoSEQ multiplex PCR; TCRdb lists only in-frame clones, some missing. The sample lists 80,000 to 95,000 clones; roughly 76% were seen once. Sequences were obtained from peripheral blood. The receptors derive from a woman aged 50 to 60 with acute or convalescent COVID-19.

This chain connects TRBV7-8 to TRBJ1-4; D is unresolved. The CDR3 has 16 residues. CDR1 is SGHVS, CDR2 FQNEAQ, per germline. Deletions cut 5 bases from V and 7 bases from J, with 20 bases between. DNA for the CDR3: TGTGCCAGCAGCCTCCAACTTCCGGGGAGAGGTGAAAAACTGTTTTTT. This encodes CASSLQLPGRGEKLFF. Drawing the rest from reference TRBV7-8 and TRBJ1-4, the complete variable domain is GAGVSQSPRYKVAKRGQDVALRCDPISGHVSLFWYQQALGQGPEFLTYFQNEAQLDKSGLPSDRFFAERPEGSVSTLKIQRTQQEDSAVYLCASSLQLPGRGEKLFFGSGTQLSVL.

V gene TRBV28 combines with J gene TRBJ2-2; D may be TRBD1 (6 bases). V lost 6 bases, J lost 8 bases, and 16 bases lay in between. The CDR3 is made up of 14 amino acids. Looked up from germline, CDR1 is MDHEN and CDR2 is SYDVKM. The CDR3 protein is CASSSGQKRGELFF. The CDR3 DNA reads as TGTGCCAGCAGCTCGGGACAAAAGAGGGGGGAGCTGTTTTTT.

This clone has at least ten counts. The chain couples TRBV6-5 to TRBJ1-1; D ambiguous. Trimming shortened V by 9 bases and J by 3 bases, and 8 bases separated the two germline ends. CDR1 and CDR2 from the germline V gene are MNHEY and SVGAGI. CDR3 length: 11 amino acids. The CDR3, as DNA: TGTGCCAGTCGTGGGCACACTGAAGCTTTCTTT. Translation: CASRGHTEAFF.

The V and J genes are TRBV7-9 and TRBJ1-2; the D gene is possibly TRBD1 (6 bases). V was cut by 0 bases and J by 8 bases, with 13 bases left in between. Looked up from germline, CDR1 is SEHNR and CDR2 is FQNEAQ (reference sequence). The CDR3 runs to 14 residues. The CDR3 region is CASSLANPGEGYTF. The CDR3 DNA is TGTGCCAGCAGCTTAGCCAACCCAGGGGAAGGCTACACCTTC.

The V and J genes are TRBV28 and TRBJ2-2; 7 bases are shared with TRBD1. V lost 7 bases, J lost 1 base, and 3 bases stayed unmatched. This CDR3 is 14 amino acids long. CDR1 and CDR2 (germline): MDHEN, SYDVKM. CDR3 region: CASTGTVNTGELFF. CDR3 in DNA: TGTGCCAGCACCGGGACAGTGAACACCGGGGAGCTGTTTTTT.

This chain joins TRBV4-3 and TRBJ1-2; D gene ambiguous. V gave up 1 base and J gave up 5 bases, with 17 bases separating them. Germline assignment: CDR1 LGHNA and CDR2 YSLEER. The CDR3 is made up of 16 amino acids. The CDR3 loop is CASSQVGTGSGYGYTF. Written as DNA, the CDR3 is TGCGCCAGCAGCCAAGTGGGTACGGGGTCGGGGTATGGCTACACCTTC.

The J gene is TRBJ2-3, the V gene TRBV11-2, with 9 bases that match TRBD2. The V gene end was trimmed by 3 bases and the J gene end by 2 bases; junction bases not matched to a gene: 6. Germline values: CDR1 SGHAT, CDR2 FQNNGV. The CDR3 covers 16 residues. Here the CDR3 reads CASSFGTSPPTDTQYF. CDR3 bases: TGTGCCAGCAGCTTCGGGACTAGCCCCCCCACAGATACGCAGTATTTT.

The rearrangement uses TRBV5-1 and TRBJ1-2; TRBD1 aligns across 10 bases. Germline loops: CDR1 SGHRS, CDR2 YFSETQ. The CDR3 contains 15 residues. Germline trimming cut 0 bases from V and 4 bases from J; bases unmatched to any gene: 3. In DNA form, the CDR3 reads TGCGCCAGCAGCTTGGAGGGGACAGGGGTCTATGGCTACACCTTC. Translation gives CASSLEGTGVYGYTF.

J is TRBJ1-3 and V is TRBV28; 7 bases map to TRBD1. The CDR3 is 17 amino acids. Germline loops: CDR1 MDHEN, CDR2 SYDVKM. Trimming removed 2 bases from V and 0 bases from J; junction bases left unmatched: 7. CDR3 nucleotide sequence: TGTGCCAGCAGTTTAGACAGGGCAGCCATCTCTGGAAACACCATATATTTT. Protein sequence: CASSLDRAAISGNTIYF.

The V call is TRBV7-2, the J call TRBJ1-2, with a tentative D call TRBD1 (6 bases). The CDR3 loop spans 14 amino acids. Germline V gene data show CDR1 as SGHTA and CDR2 as FQGNSA. The V and J ends lost 4 bases and 5 bases respectively, with 14 bases between them. This CDR3 reads CASSSAGQIYGYTF. The CDR3 nucleotides read TGTGCCAGCAGCTCCGCCGGACAGATTTATGGCTACACCTTC.

The rearrangement joins TRBV6-5 to TRBJ2-2; D not resolved. The V end lost 6 bases, the J end lost 1 base, and 9 bases lay between the germline ends. This CDR3 is built from 14 residues. Germline V CDR1 and CDR2: MNHEY, SVGAGI. CDR3 bases: TGTGCCAGCAGCCATATACAGAACACCGGGGAGCTGTTTTTT. Amino acids: CASSHIQNTGELFF.

V gene TRBV9 combines with J gene TRBJ1-4, with 8 nucleotides matching TRBD1. This CDR3 contains 15 residues. With 7 bases clipped from V and 5 bases from J, the junction kept 10 bases outside the gene matches. Per the germline V gene, CDR1 is SGDLS and CDR2 is YYNGEE. Here the CDR3 DNA reads TGTGCCAGCGGGACAGGTAACCCTGGGAATGAAAAACTGTTTTTT. Residues: CASGTGNPGNEKLFF.

This chain links TRBV21-1 with TRBJ2-6; TRBD1, the table's D call, lacks a check against the DNA. TRBV21-1 is flagged as a pseudogene. This CDR3 is 16 amino acids long. CDR3 DNA: TGTGCCAGCTCGCCGGGACAGGGGTCTGGGGCCAACGTCCTGACTTTC. It codes for CASSPGQGSGANVLTF.

This rearrangement joins TRBV9 to TRBJ2-7; D might be TRBD2 (6 bases). V lost 0 bases and J lost 0, with 16 bases in between. The germline V gene encodes CDR1 SGDLS and CDR2 YYNGEE. The CDR3 is 17 amino acids. The CDR3 is CASSVGGLGTHSYEQYF. The DNA of the CDR3 is TGTGCCAGCAGCGTAGGGGGTCTCGGGACTCACTCCTACGAGCAGTACTTC.

The V gene is TRBV29-1, the J gene TRBJ1-2, with 10 bases that match TRBD1. CDR3 length: 17 amino acids. V gave up 3 bases and J gave up 8 bases; unmatched junction bases: 18. The germline V gene encodes CDR1 SQVTM and CDR2 ANQGSEA. The chain's CDR3 is CSVDRGTGADILKGYTF. The DNA of the CDR3 is TGCAGCGTTGATAGGGGGACAGGGGCGGATATTCTGAAGGGCTACACCTTC.

This chain joins TRBV25-1 and TRBJ1-6, with 10 bases that match TRBD1. Per germline, CDR1 MGHDK and CDR2 SYGVNS. CDR3 length: 14 residues. V shed 6 bases, J shed 9 bases, and the junction held 5 bases outside the gene matches. CDR3 in amino acids: CASRGDRGGSPLHF. The CDR3 DNA reads as TGTGCCAGCAGGGGGGACAGGGGTGGTTCACCCCTCCACTTT.

This clone has only one observation. CDR3 sequence: CASSSRAWAGGRTNEKLFF. The CDR3 nucleotides are TGTGCCAGCAGTTCCCGGGCGTGGGCAGGGGGCAGGACTAATGAAAAACTGTTTTTT. This rearrangement joins TRBV28 to TRBJ1-4; 8 nucleotides align to TRBD1. V lost 4 bases and J lost 2; bases outside the gene matches: 15. Germline V lookup: CDR1 MDHEN, CDR2 SYDVKM. This CDR3 is built from 19 residues.

V and J are TRBV7-2 and TRBJ2-7, with a tentative D call TRBD1 (5 bases). Per the germline V gene, CDR1 is SGHTA and CDR2 is FQGNSA. V was pared by 2 bases and J by 4 bases, with 15 bases between. The CDR3 covers 15 residues. The chain's CDR3 is CASSLFQSQGYEQYF. CDR3 DNA: TGTGCCAGCAGCTTATTCCAATCCCAGGGTTACGAGCAGTACTTC.

The chain recombines TRBV7-2 with TRBJ2-1; D uncertain. The CDR3 covers 14 residues. Germline CDR1 SGHTA, CDR2 FQGNSA. V was shortened by 1 base and J by 6 bases, with 10 bases between the two germline ends. The CDR3 loop is CASSLDNRGNEQFF. The CDR3 DNA follows: TGTGCCAGCAGCTTAGACAATCGCGGCAATGAGCAGTTCTTC. Filled out from reference TRBV7-2 and TRBJ2-1, the complete variable domain reads GAGVSQSPSNKVTEKGKDVELRCDPISGHTALYWYRQSLGQGLEFLIYFQGNSAPDKSGLPSDRFSAERTGGSVSTLTIQRTQQEDSAVYLCASSLDNRGNEQFFGPGTRLTVL.

This rearrangement joins TRBV5-1 to TRBJ2-7; 9 positions match TRBD1. Germline V gene sequence: CDR1 SGHRS, CDR2 YFSETQ. The CDR3 length is 14 residues. The junction had 2 bases not matched to a gene; V was cut back by 2 bases and J by 2 bases. The CDR3 here is CASSFGTGTYEQYF. CDR3 coding DNA: TGCGCCAGCAGCTTCGGGACAGGGACCTACGAGCAGTACTTC.